The 20 T cell receptor beta chains given below trace back to one sample, sequenced in a study of regulatory and conventional T cells in breast cancer. MiXCR, run by TCRdb on the PCR reads, gives a single entry per CDR3 protein. The sample carries roughly 16,000 distinct CDR3 sequences, 30% to 35% recorded once. Sequencing was done on a sample of conventional T cells from blood. These receptors all stem from a female donor in good health.

The rearrangement links TRBV12-3 or TRBV12-4 to TRBJ1-1; a possible D gene is TRBD1 (6 bases). CDR3 length: 13 residues. V was pared by 5 bases and J by 1 base, with 8 bases between. The DNA of the CDR3 is TGTGCCAGCAGTCAAGGGGGGAACACTGAAGCTTTCTTT. This codes for CASSQGGNTEAFF.

V gene TRBV6-5 combines with J gene TRBJ1-4, with D unresolved. The CDR3 is made up of 16 amino acids. Trimming cost V 5 bases and J 7 bases, with 20 bases left between them. CDR1 MNHEY and CDR2 SVGAGI come from the germline V gene. The CDR3 sequence is CASSEDRGMGTEKLFF. CDR3 nucleotides: TGTGCCAGCAGTGAAGATCGAGGGATGGGTACTGAAAAACTGTTTTTT.

Worth noting for this clonotype: A read error may be the cause here, since a much bigger clone is one base away. The chain employs TRBV4-1 and TRBJ1-3; possibly TRBD1 for D (5 bases). Germline V lookup: CDR1 MGHRA, CDR2 YSYEKL. The CDR3 has 16 amino acids. The CDR3 is CASSPGRSYSGNTVYF. The DNA of the CDR3 is TGCGCCAGCAGCCCGGGACGTTCCTACTCTGGAAACACCGTATATTTT.

This clonotype was counted only a few times. The rearrangement uses TRBV6-5 and TRBJ1-6; 7 positions agree with TRBD1. Germline CDR1 reads MNHEY; CDR2 reads SVGAGI. V lost 6 bases to trimming and J lost 10 bases; unmatched junction nucleotides: 12. The CDR3 consists of 15 residues. The CDR3 nucleotides are TGTGCCAGCAGCTATACCCGGACAGGACGCTCACCCCTCCACTTT. Its protein is CASSYTRTGRSPLHF.

Relative to its sample, this clonotype is medium-sized. This sequence joins TRBV4-1 and TRBJ1-5, with D perhaps matching TRBD1 (6 bases). CDR3 size: 18 residues. CDR1 is MGHRA, CDR2 YSYEKL, per germline. Trimming shortened V by 3 bases and J by 3 bases, and 21 bases separated the two germline ends. CDR3 nucleotide sequence: TGCGCCAGCAGCCATGAAAATCCCCCCGCAGGGGCCAATCAGCCCCAGCATTTT. It yields the protein CASSHENPPAGANQPQHF.

Within the sample, this clonotype is medium-sized. The chain is built from TRBV4-2 and TRBJ1-2, with TRBD1 matching 7 bases. V lost 0 bases to trimming and J lost 8 bases; unmatched junction nucleotides: 15. Germline CDR1 and CDR2: LGHNA and YNFKEQ. This CDR3 has 17 amino acids. Here the CDR3 reads CASSQEYRQGRVSGYTF. The CDR3 DNA reads as TGTGCCAGCAGCCAAGAGTACCGACAGGGAAGGGTGAGCGGCTACACCTTC.

The rearrangement links TRBV2 to TRBJ2-1, with TRBD1 identical over 8 bases. CDR3 length: 17 residues. J was trimmed by 3 bases and V by 4 bases; bases with no gene match: 11. The germline V gene has CDR1 SNHLY and CDR2 FYNNEI. This CDR3 is CASSVQGEPLDYNEQFF. DNA for the CDR3: TGTGCCAGCAGTGTACAGGGGGAGCCTTTAGACTACAATGAGCAGTTCTTC.

V and J are TRBV3-1 and TRBJ2-7; 10 nucleotides align to TRBD2. V shed 1 base, J shed 3 bases, and the junction held 0 bases outside the gene matches. Looked up from germline, CDR1 is LGHDT and CDR2 is YNNKEL (reference sequence). This CDR3 region has 14 residues. The CDR3 DNA reads as TGTGCCAGCAGCCAAGGGACTAGCGGCTACGAGCAGTACTTC. Protein product: CASSQGTSGYEQYF.

The chain has TRBV30 and TRBJ1-1; D is undetermined. The CDR3 extends over 14 amino acids. V was shortened by 5 bases and J by 0 bases, with 13 bases between the two germline ends. Germline V gene data show CDR1 as GTSNPN and CDR2 as SVGIG (reference sequence). The CDR3 DNA follows: TGTGCCTGGGCGAGCTGGAGCATGAACACTGAAGCTTTCTTT. It is translated as CAWASWSMNTEAFF.

For this clonotype: Its ends do not fully match the called genes, so a read error is possible. This chain joins TRBV7-3 and TRBJ1-2; D gene ambiguous. CDR3 length: 13 amino acids. Per the germline V gene, CDR1 is SGHTA and CDR2 is FQGTGA. In DNA, the CDR3 is TGTGCCAGCGGCTTAGATGCGAACTATGGCTACACCTTC. Protein sequence: CASGLDANYGYTF.

The V and J genes are TRBV5-1 and TRBJ1-2; perhaps TRBD1 as D (5 bases). Looked up from germline, CDR1 is SGHRS and CDR2 is YFSETQ. CDR3 length: 15 residues. The germline V and J ends were trimmed by 0 bases and 0 bases, with 9 bases remaining between them. The CDR3 region has the DNA TGCGCCAGCAGCTTGGGACAGCCGACTAACTATGGCTACACCTTC. Amino acid sequence: CASSLGQPTNYGYTF.

This clonotype appeared a single time. Because the CDR3 is missing its conserved closing phenylalanine or tryptophan, this is likely a read error. This chain links TRBV20-1 with TRBJ2-7; the match to TRBD2 covers 10 bases. This CDR3 has 13 residues. Germline assignment: CDR1 DFQATT and CDR2 SNEGSKA (reference sequence). Trimming removed 2 bases from V and 7 bases from J; junction bases left unmatched: 5. In nucleotides, the CDR3 is TGCAGTGCTAGACCTAGCGGGGGAGGGGAGCAGTACCTC. Its protein product is CSARPSGGGEQYL.

The rearrangement joins TRBV4-1 to TRBJ2-5, with 10 bases identical to TRBD1. CDR3 length: 15 amino acids. Per the germline V gene, CDR1 is MGHRA and CDR2 is YSYEKL. J lost 3 bases, V lost 4 bases, and 5 bases had no gene match. The CDR3 DNA sequence: TGCGCCAGCAGCCGACCGGGACAGGGGAAAGAGACCCAGTACTTC. This gives the protein CASSRPGQGKETQYF.

The genes are TRBV11-2 and TRBJ2-2; TRBD2 matches at 10 bases. Per the germline V gene, CDR1 is SGHAT and CDR2 is FQNNGV. With V trimmed by 3 bases and J by 5 bases, 9 bases remained unmatched. The CDR3 is 17 amino acids. CDR3 DNA: TGTGCCAGCAGCTTTTTGGCTAGCGGGAGTTGGACCGGGGAGCTGTTTTTT. This codes for CASSFLASGSWTGELFF.

This CDR3 reads CASSRGTVFDQPQHF. CDR3 bases: TGTGCCAGCAGCCGCGGCACAGTGTTCGATCAGCCCCAGCATTTT. The rearrangement links TRBV28 to TRBJ1-5; D unclear. This CDR3 is 15 amino acids long. In germline, CDR1 is MDHEN, CDR2 SYDVKM. V was shortened by 6 bases and J by 5 bases, with 17 bases between the two germline ends.

In this sample, this clonotype turned up a few times. This chain joins TRBV7-9 and TRBJ2-3, with D possibly matching TRBD2 (5 bases). CDR3 length: 14 residues. The germline CDR1 and CDR2 sequences are SEHNR and FQNEAQ (reference sequence). Deletions cut 7 bases from V and 2 bases from J, with 13 bases between. CDR3 nucleotides: TGTGCCAGCAATACCCTAGCCTCCACAGATACGCAGTATTTT. It encodes CASNTLASTDTQYF.

This clonotype is termed medium-sized. The V gene is TRBV20-1, the J gene TRBJ1-2; D unclear. The CDR3 is 12 amino acids. The V gene lost 6 bases and the J gene lost 7 bases, with 15 bases spanning the gap. Germline loops: CDR1 DFQATT, CDR2 SNEGSKA (reference sequence). Written as DNA, the CDR3 is TGCAGTGCCCGGGCCCAAAAGAGTGGCTACACCTTC. This encodes CSARAQKSGYTF.

In its sample, this clonotype is medium-sized. V usage is TRBV20-1 and J usage is TRBJ2-1, with 7 bases matching TRBD1. The V and J ends lost 6 bases and 2 bases, in that order; junction bases with no gene match: 7. Germline V gene sequence: CDR1 DFQATT, CDR2 SNEGSKA (reference sequence). The CDR3 contains 14 residues. DNA for the CDR3: TGCAGTGCCTTTGACAGGGCTACCTACAATGAGCAGTTCTTC. This translates into CSAFDRATYNEQFF.

A remark on this clonotype: This may arise from a read error, as a much more abundant clone is one base away. The genes are TRBV7-2 and TRBJ2-7, with a weak D call TRBD2 (6 bases). Germline CDR1 SGHTA, CDR2 FQGNSA. The CDR3 is 15 amino acids. V was pared by 0 bases and J by 2 bases, with 11 bases between. The CDR3 nucleotides read TGTACCAGCAGCTTAGCGTCCGGGACTCCCTACGAGCAGTACTTC. Translating it yields CTSSLASGTPYEQYF.

Relative to its sample, this clonotype is medium-sized (0.01 to 0.1%). Here the CDR3 DNA reads TGTGCCAGCAGGGAACGACAGGGGGGCACAGATACGCAGTATTTT. It encodes CASRERQGGTDTQYF. The chain joins TRBV11-2 to TRBJ2-3; TRBD1 matches at 9 bases. From germline, CDR1 is SGHAT and CDR2 FQNNGV. Trimming took 6 bases from V and 1 from J; bases not matched to a gene: 5. The CDR3 totals 15 residues.